These 23 T cell receptor beta chains originate from one sample sequenced in a study of cytomegalovirus exposure and HLA in healthy donors (dated by TCRdb to about 2017). Library preparation used the immunoSEQ multiplex PCR assay. The multiplex PCR relied on a mix of 60 forward primers for TCR Vbeta segments and 13 reverse primers for TCR Jbeta segments. The clones in this table, taken by TCRdb from immuneACCESS, are in-frame only. Not every clone is retained; where verified, under half of the shortfall comes from an unresolved V gene, and the cause of the rest is unknown. In this sample the table shows approximately 74,000 clones, about 79% of which occur a single time. The biggest ten clones account for approximately 7.3% of the sample. The sequencing sample was made of PBMCs. These receptors were obtained from a middle-aged woman in good health and CMV-seronegative.

The V gene is TRBV30, the J gene TRBJ1-1, with D perhaps matching TRBD1 (5 bases). The CDR3 is made up of 13 amino acids. The ends were cut back, 2 bases at V and 1 base at J, with 8 bases in the middle. Germline V gives CDR1 GTSNPN, CDR2 SVGIG (reference sequence). The CDR3 sequence is CAWSRTGNTEAFF. In nucleotides, the CDR3 is TGTGCCTGGAGTCGAACAGGGAACACTGAAGCTTTCTTT. The full variable domain, in which reference TRBV30 and TRBJ1-1 provide the parts outside the CDR3, is SQTIHQWPATLVQPVGSPLSLECTVEGTSNPNLYWYRQAAGRGLQLLFYSVGIGQISSEVPQNLSASRPQDRQFILSSKKLLLSDSGFYLCAWSRTGNTEAFFGQGTRLTVV.

Concerning this clone: Other DNA sequences in the sample encode the same CDR3. This chain uses TRBV2 with TRBJ1-5, with a weak D call TRBD1 (5 bases). V shed 3 bases and J shed 6 bases, with 9 bases lying between them. The germline CDR1 and CDR2 sequences are SNHLY and FYNNEI. The CDR3 is 13 amino acids. The chain's CDR3 is CASSDGGGQPQHF. CDR3 sequence (DNA): TGTGCCAGCAGTGACGGGGGGGGTCAGCCCCAGCATTTT.

The chain recombines TRBV7-3 with TRBJ2-5, with 8 bases that match TRBD2. The CDR3 contains 18 residues. The V segment lost 2 bases and the J segment 1 base; nucleotides outside the gene matches: 12. From germline, CDR1 is SGHTA and CDR2 FQGTGA. CDR3 sequence (DNA): TGTGCCAGCAGCTTACTTTCGGGAGGGCCGGGGGTCCAAGAGACCCAGTACTTC. Its translation is CASSLLSGGPGVQETQYF.

CDR3 loop: CAISEFDGTSGVPGDTQYF. The CDR3 coding sequence is TGTGCCATCAGTGAGTTCGACGGGACTAGCGGGGTCCCAGGAGATACGCAGTATTTT. V gene TRBV10-3 combines with J gene TRBJ2-3; 13 nucleotides align to TRBD2. The J segment lost 5 bases and the V segment lost 1 base, leaving 12 bases of the junction unmatched. Germline CDR1 reads ENHRY; CDR2 reads SYGVKD. The CDR3 has 19 amino acids.

The chain joins TRBV6-5 to TRBJ2-7; 13 bases match TRBD2. In germline, CDR1 is MNHEY, CDR2 SVGAGI. J lost 6 bases, V lost 5 bases, and 7 bases had no gene match. This CDR3 comprises 15 residues. The CDR3 loop is CASSPWTSGSSEQYF. The CDR3, as DNA: TGTGCCAGCAGTCCCTGGACTAGCGGGAGTTCCGAGCAGTACTTC.

This rearrangement joins TRBV7-9 to TRBJ2-5, with a possible D match to TRBD1 (5 bases). The tail of the sequence fits TRBJ2-7 better, so the J call may be wrong. CDR1 and CDR2 (germline): SEHNR, FQNEAQ (reference sequence). CDR3 length: 14 amino acids. CDR3 coding DNA: TGTGCCAGCAGCTTACTGCAGGGCTCCTACGAGCAGTACTTC. Encoded protein: CASSLLQGSYEQYF.

CDR3 in DNA: TGTGCCAGCAGTTTCCTAGCGGGGGACACCGGGGAGCTGTTTTTT. It codes for CASSFLAGDTGELFF. The chain has TRBV6-5 and TRBJ2-2; TRBD2 agrees at 10 bases. Per the germline V gene, CDR1 is MNHEY and CDR2 is SVGAGI. CDR3 length: 15 amino acids. Losses at the gene ends were 4 bases for V and 3 bases for J; bases not matched to a gene: 2.

V gene TRBV19 combines with J gene TRBJ2-7, with D perhaps matching TRBD2 (6 bases). CDR1 and CDR2 (germline): LNHDA, SQIVND (reference sequence). The V end lost 1 base, the J end lost 1 base, and 8 bases lay between the germline ends. This CDR3 has 14 residues. The CDR3 nucleotides read TGTGCCAGTAGTATAGGCGGGGAGTCCTACGAGCAGTACTTC. Translated, it gives CASSIGGESYEQYF.

V is TRBV10-3 and J is TRBJ2-5, with TRBD2 identical over 7 bases. The germline CDR1 and CDR2 sequences are ENHRY and SYGVKD. J was trimmed by 2 bases and V by 0 bases; bases with no gene match: 0. The CDR3 contains 14 residues. The CDR3 is CAISESGGQETQYF. The CDR3 nucleotides are TGTGCCATCAGTGAGTCGGGGGGGCAAGAGACCCAGTACTTC.

The chain employs TRBV5-8 and TRBJ2-3; D is perhaps TRBD1 (5 bases). This CDR3 region has 17 residues. Germline V lookup: CDR1 SGHTS, CDR2 YDEGEE. Trimming took off 4 bases at V and 1 base at J, with 19 bases between the two ends. CDR3 amino acids: CASSPIGHTKGTDTQYF. The DNA of the CDR3 is TGTGCCAGCAGCCCGATAGGACACACAAAAGGCACAGATACGCAGTATTTT.

V gene TRBV30 combines with J gene TRBJ2-5; weak D call: TRBD1 (5 bases). The CDR3 consists of 12 residues. Trimming removed 3 bases from V and 9 bases from J, with 14 bases in between. The germline V gene encodes CDR1 GTSNPN and CDR2 SVGIG (reference sequence). The CDR3 region has the DNA TGTGCCTGGAGCAATCCCCCACAGGCCCAGTACTTC. Amino acid sequence: CAWSNPPQAQYF.

The chain uses TRBV2 and TRBJ1-6, with TRBD1 matching over 8 bases. The CDR3 runs 15 residues. The V gene end was trimmed by 4 bases and the J gene end by 10 bases; junction bases not matched to a gene: 9. The germline V gene has CDR1 SNHLY and CDR2 FYNNEI. CDR3 protein: CASSAIWTGNSPLHF. DNA for the CDR3: TGTGCCAGCAGTGCCATTTGGACAGGGAACTCACCCCTCCACTTT. Drawing the rest from reference TRBV2 and TRBJ1-6, the complete variable domain is EPEVTQTPSHQVTQMGQEVILRCVPISNHLYFYWYRQILGQKVEFLVSFYNNEISEKSEIFDDQFSVERPDGSNFTLKIRSTKLEDSAMYFCASSAIWTGNSPLHFGNGTRLTVT.

The rearrangement links TRBV29-1 to TRBJ2-5; perhaps TRBD2 as D (6 bases). The CDR3 length is 15 residues. With 4 bases removed from V and 5 bases from J, the gap between germline ends came to 20 bases. The germline V gene encodes CDR1 SQVTM and CDR2 ANQGSEA. For the CDR3, the DNA is TGCAGCGTTGCAAAACCCGGGAGTTTAGGGGAGACCCAGTACTTC. Amino acid sequence: CSVAKPGSLGETQYF.

The rearrangement uses TRBV6-5 and TRBJ2-1; 8 bases are shared with TRBD1. Germline values: CDR1 MNHEY, CDR2 SVGAGI. The CDR3 has 15 amino acids. Germline trimming cut 5 bases from V and 2 bases from J; bases unmatched to any gene: 5. In DNA, the CDR3 is TGTGCCAGCAGTCCTACAGGGGGTACCTACAATGAGCAGTTCTTC. Its translation: CASSPTGGTYNEQFF.

V usage is TRBV30 and J usage is TRBJ1-6; D possibly corresponds to TRBD1 (5 bases). CDR1 and CDR2 (germline): GTSNPN, SVGIG (reference sequence). The V and J ends lost 7 bases and 10 bases respectively, with 26 bases between them. The CDR3 totals 16 residues. CDR3 bases: TGTGCCTCGGCCACCAATCGCGGGGGAAGTGGGTCACCCCTCCACTTT. This codes for CASATNRGGSGSPLHF. The variable domain in full, completed from reference TRBV30 and TRBJ1-6, reads SQTIHQWPATLVQPVGSPLSLECTVEGTSNPNLYWYRQAAGRGLQLLFYSVGIGQISSEVPQNLSASRPQDRQFILSSKKLLLSDSGFYLCASATNRGGSGSPLHFGNGTRLTVT.

Here the CDR3 reads CASSLSRRQGEYGYTF. CDR3 bases: TGTGCCAGCAGCTTGTCGAGGCGGCAGGGGGAATATGGCTACACCTTC. The rearrangement uses TRBV5-4 and TRBJ1-2, with 7 nucleotides matching TRBD1. With 1 base clipped from V and 5 bases from J, the junction kept 11 bases outside the gene matches. The CDR3 sequence is 16 residues long. Per germline, CDR1 SGHNT and CDR2 YYREEE (reference sequence).

This clone was found a few times. The CDR3 DNA reads as TGTGCCAGCAGCTCAGACAGGGGAAGCAATCAGCCCCAGCATTTT. It is translated as CASSSDRGSNQPQHF. This chain connects TRBV5-8 to TRBJ1-5, with 8 bases matching TRBD1. The CDR3 sequence is 15 residues long. Looked up from germline, CDR1 is SGHTS and CDR2 is YDEGEE. J was trimmed by 1 base and V by 3 bases; bases with no gene match: 3. Full variable domain (remainder filled in from reference TRBV5-8 and TRBJ1-5): EAGVTQSPTHLIKTRGQQATLRCSPISGHTSVYWYQQALGLGLQFLLWYDEGEERNRGNFPPRFSGRQFPNYSSELNVNALELEDSALYLCASSSDRGSNQPQHFGDGTRLSIL.

This clone was detected only once. V gene TRBV19 combines with J gene TRBJ2-5; D call uncertain. Per germline, CDR1 LNHDA and CDR2 SQIVND (reference sequence). Trimming took off 4 bases at V and 5 bases at J, with 14 bases between the two ends. This CDR3 comprises 14 residues. CDR3 DNA: TGTGCCAGTAGTACGCCCTCCGTACGGGAGACCCAGTACTTC. As protein: CASSTPSVRETQYF.

This chain links TRBV27 with TRBJ2-7; 8 nucleotides match TRBD2. The tail of the sequence fits TRBJ2-1 better, so the J call may be wrong. Germline V lookup: CDR1 MNHEY, CDR2 SMNVEV (reference sequence). CDR3 length equals 14 residues. CDR3 region: CASSVSGSRNEQFF. The CDR3 DNA sequence: TGTGCCAGCAGTGTAAGCGGGAGTAGGAATGAGCAGTTCTTC.

J is TRBJ2-7 and V is TRBV7-9; 8 bases are shared with TRBD2. Germline values: CDR1 SEHNR, CDR2 FQNEAQ (reference sequence). CDR3 length: 18 residues. V shed 8 bases, J shed 0 bases, and the junction held 18 bases outside the gene matches. This CDR3 reads CASESLAGHSGVSYEQYF. As DNA, the CDR3 is TGTGCCAGCGAGTCTTTGGCGGGTCATAGCGGGGTCTCCTACGAGCAGTACTTC.

The chain links TRBV7-2 to TRBJ2-2, with 7 nucleotides matching TRBD2. Trimming removed 5 bases from V and 4 bases from J; junction bases left unmatched: 10. The CDR3 runs 16 residues. The V gene's germline CDR1 is SGHTA and CDR2 FQGNSA. CDR3 sequence: CASSPLGGGSTGELFF. CDR3 in DNA: TGTGCCAGCAGCCCCCTCGGGGGAGGGTCCACCGGGGAGCTGTTTTTT.

The chain employs TRBV6-1 and TRBJ2-1, with 9 positions matching TRBD1. The CDR3 loop spans 15 amino acids. The V segment lost 6 bases and the J segment 5 bases; nucleotides outside the gene matches: 8. CDR1 MNHNS and CDR2 SASEGT come from the germline V gene. The DNA for the CDR3 is TGTGCCAGCAGGGCCGGGACAGGGTATAACAATGAGCAGTTCTTC. Amino acid sequence: CASRAGTGYNNEQFF.

V is TRBV27 and J is TRBJ1-1; the D gene is possibly TRBD1 (6 bases). Germline V gene sequence: CDR1 MNHEY, CDR2 SMNVEV (reference sequence). Trimming removed 6 bases from V and 1 base from J, with 12 bases in between. The CDR3 sequence is 14 residues long. The CDR3 DNA sequence: TGTGCCAGCAGGATACAGGGATCGAACACTGAAGCTTTCTTT. Encoded protein: CASRIQGSNTEAFF.